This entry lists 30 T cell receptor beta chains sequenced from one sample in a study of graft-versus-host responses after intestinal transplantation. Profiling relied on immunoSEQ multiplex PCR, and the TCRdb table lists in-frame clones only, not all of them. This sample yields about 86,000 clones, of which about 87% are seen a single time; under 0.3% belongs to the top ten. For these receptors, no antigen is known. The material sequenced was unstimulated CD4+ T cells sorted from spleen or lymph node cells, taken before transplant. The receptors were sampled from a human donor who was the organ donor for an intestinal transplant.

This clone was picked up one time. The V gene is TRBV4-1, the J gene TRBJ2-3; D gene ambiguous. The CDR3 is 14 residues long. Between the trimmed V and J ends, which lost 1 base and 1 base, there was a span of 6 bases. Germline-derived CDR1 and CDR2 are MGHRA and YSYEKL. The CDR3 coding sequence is TGCGCCAGCAGCCAAGCCTCCCGCACAGATACGCAGTATTTT. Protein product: CASSQASRTDTQYF.

In DNA, the CDR3 is TGTGCCAGCAGTTCCAATACGAGAGGAAAACTGTTTTTT. Protein: CASSSNTRGKLFF. The genes are TRBV25-1 and TRBJ1-4; D uncertain. Trimming removed 5 bases from V and 10 bases from J, with 14 bases in between. This CDR3 region has 13 residues. The germline CDR1 and CDR2 sequences are MGHDK and SYGVNS.

In DNA form, the CDR3 reads TGTGCCAGCAGTTTTCAGTCGCCCATGAACACTGAAGCTTTCTTT. This codes for CASSFQSPMNTEAFF. This sequence joins TRBV28 and TRBJ1-1; D is uncertain. CDR3 size: 15 residues. Germline CDR1 MDHEN, CDR2 SYDVKM. The V end lost 3 bases, the J end lost 0 bases, and 11 bases lay between the germline ends.

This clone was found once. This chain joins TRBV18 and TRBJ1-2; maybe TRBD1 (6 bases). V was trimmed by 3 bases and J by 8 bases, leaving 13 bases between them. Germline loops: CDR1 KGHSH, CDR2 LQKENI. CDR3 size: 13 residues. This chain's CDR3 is CASSPAGGEGYTF. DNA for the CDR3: TGTGCCAGCTCACCTGCGGGGGGCGAAGGCTACACCTTC.

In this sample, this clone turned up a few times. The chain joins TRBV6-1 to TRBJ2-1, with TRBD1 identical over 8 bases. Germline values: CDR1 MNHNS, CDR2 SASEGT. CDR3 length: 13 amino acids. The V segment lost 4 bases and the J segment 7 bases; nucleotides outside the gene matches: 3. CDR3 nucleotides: TGTGCCAGCAGTGCTCGGACAGGGAATGAGCAGTTCTTC. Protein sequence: CASSARTGNEQFF.

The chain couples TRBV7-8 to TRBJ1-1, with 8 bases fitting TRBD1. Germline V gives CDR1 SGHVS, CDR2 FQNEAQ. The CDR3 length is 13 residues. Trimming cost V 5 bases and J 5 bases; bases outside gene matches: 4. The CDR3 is CASSRDRRTEAFF. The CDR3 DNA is TGTGCCAGCAGCCGGGACAGGAGGACTGAAGCTTTCTTT.

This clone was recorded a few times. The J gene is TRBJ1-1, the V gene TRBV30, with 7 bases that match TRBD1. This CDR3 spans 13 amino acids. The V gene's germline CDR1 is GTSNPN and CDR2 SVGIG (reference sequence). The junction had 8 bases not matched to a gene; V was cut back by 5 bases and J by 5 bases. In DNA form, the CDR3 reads TGTGCCTGGGGGGCGACAGGGATGACTGAAGCTTTCTTT. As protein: CAWGATGMTEAFF.

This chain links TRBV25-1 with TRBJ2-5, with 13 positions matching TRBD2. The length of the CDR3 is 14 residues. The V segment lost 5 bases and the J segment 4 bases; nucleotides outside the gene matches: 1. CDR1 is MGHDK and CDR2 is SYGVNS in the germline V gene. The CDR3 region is CASSRLAGGETQYF. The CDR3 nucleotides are TGTGCCAGCAGTAGACTAGCGGGGGGAGAGACCCAGTACTTC. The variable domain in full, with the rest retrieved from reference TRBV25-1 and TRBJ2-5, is EADIYQTPRYLVIGTGKKITLECSQTMGHDKMYWYQQDPGMELHLIHYSYGVNSTEKGDLSSESTVSRIRTEHFPLTLESARPSHTSQYLCASSRLAGGETQYFGPGTRLLVL.

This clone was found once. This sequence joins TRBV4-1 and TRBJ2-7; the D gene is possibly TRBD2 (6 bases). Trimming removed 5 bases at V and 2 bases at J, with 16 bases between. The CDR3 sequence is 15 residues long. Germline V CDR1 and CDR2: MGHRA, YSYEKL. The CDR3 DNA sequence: TGCGCCAGCAGCAACCCCCGGGGGTTGACCTACGAGCAGTACTTC. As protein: CASSNPRGLTYEQYF.

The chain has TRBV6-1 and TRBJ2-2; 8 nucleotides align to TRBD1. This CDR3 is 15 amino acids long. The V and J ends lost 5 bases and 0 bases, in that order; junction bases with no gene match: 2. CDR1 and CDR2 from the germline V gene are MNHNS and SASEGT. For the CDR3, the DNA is TGTGCCAGCAGTCCCAGGGGGCCGAACACCGGGGAGCTGTTTTTT. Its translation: CASSPRGPNTGELFF.

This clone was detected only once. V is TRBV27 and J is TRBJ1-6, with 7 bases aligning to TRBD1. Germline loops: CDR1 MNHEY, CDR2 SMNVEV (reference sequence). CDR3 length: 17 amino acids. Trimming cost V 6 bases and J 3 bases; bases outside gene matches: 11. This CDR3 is CASSRRGDRFYNSPLHF. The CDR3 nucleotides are TGTGCCAGCAGCCGCAGGGGGGACAGATTCTATAATTCACCCCTCCACTTT.

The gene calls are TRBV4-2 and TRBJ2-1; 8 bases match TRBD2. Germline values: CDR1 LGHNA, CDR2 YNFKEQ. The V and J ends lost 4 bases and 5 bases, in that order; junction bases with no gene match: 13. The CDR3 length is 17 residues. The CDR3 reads CASSPKVLAGTDNEQFF. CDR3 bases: TGTGCCAGCAGCCCAAAAGTCTTAGCGGGGACTGACAATGAGCAGTTCTTC.

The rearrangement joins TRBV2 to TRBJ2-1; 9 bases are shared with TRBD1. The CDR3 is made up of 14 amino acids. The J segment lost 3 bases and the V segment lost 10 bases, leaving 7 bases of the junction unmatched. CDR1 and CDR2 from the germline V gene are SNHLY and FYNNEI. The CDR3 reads CATSRDRVYNEQFF. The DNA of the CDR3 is TGTGCCACGAGCCGGGACAGGGTCTACAATGAGCAGTTCTTC.

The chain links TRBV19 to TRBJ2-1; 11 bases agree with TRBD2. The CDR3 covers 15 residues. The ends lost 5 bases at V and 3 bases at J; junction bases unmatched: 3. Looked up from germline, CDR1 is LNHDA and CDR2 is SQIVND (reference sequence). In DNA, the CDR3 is TGTGCCAGTAGTCCGCTAGCGGGAGGCTACAATGAGCAGTTCTTC. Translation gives CASSPLAGGYNEQFF.

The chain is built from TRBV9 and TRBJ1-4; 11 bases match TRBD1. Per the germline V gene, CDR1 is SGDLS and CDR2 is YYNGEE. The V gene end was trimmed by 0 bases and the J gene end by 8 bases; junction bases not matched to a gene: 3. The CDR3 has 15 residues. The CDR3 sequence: CASSVGRDRGEKLFF. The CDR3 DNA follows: TGTGCCAGCAGCGTAGGGAGGGACAGGGGGGAAAAACTGTTTTTT.

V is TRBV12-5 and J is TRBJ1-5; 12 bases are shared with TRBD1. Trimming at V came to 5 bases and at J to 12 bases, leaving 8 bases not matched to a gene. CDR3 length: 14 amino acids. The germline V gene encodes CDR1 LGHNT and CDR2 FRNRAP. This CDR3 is CASGDPGTGGGQHF. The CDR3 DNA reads TGTGCTAGTGGTGACCCCGGGACAGGGGGCGGCCAGCATTTT.

The CDR3 protein is CASSPDRSSYEQYF. The CDR3 DNA reads TGTGCCAGCAGCCCCGACAGGTCCTCCTACGAGCAGTACTTC. The chain links TRBV14 to TRBJ2-7; D is possibly TRBD1 (6 bases). Germline V gene data show CDR1 as SGHDN and CDR2 as FVKESK. Trimming took off 4 bases at V and 0 bases at J, with 10 bases between the two ends. The CDR3 runs to 14 residues.

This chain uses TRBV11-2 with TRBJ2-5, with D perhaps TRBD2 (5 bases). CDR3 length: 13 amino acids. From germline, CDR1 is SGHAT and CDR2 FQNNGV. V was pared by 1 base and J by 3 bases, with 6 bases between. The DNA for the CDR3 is TGTGCCAGCAGCTTAGGAGGGAAAGAGACCCAGTACTTC. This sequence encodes CASSLGGKETQYF.

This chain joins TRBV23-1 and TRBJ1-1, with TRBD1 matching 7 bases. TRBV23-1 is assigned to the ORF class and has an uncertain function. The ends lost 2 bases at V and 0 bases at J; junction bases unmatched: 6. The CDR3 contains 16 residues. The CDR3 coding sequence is TGCGCCAGCAGTCAAGCACCGACAGGGATGAACACTGAAGCTTTCTTT. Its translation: CASSQAPTGMNTEAFF.

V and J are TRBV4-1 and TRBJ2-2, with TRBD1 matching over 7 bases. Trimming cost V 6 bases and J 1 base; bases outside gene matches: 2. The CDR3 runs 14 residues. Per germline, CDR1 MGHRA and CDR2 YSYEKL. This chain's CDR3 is CASRRQGNTGELFF. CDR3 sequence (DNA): TGCGCCAGCAGGAGACAGGGGAACACCGGGGAGCTGTTTTTT.

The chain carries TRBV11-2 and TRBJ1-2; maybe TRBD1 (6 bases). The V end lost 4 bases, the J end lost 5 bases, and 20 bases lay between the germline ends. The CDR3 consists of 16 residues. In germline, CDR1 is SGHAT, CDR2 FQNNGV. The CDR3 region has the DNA TGTGCCAGCAGCTACTACCCGGGACAAAGATCTTATGGCTACACCTTC. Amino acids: CASSYYPGQRSYGYTF.

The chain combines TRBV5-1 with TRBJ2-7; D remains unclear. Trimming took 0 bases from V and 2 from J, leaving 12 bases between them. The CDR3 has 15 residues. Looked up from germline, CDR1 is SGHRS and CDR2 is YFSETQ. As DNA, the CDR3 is TGCGCCAGCAGCTTGGACCTGACTGGTCCCTACGAGCAGTACTTC. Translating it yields CASSLDLTGPYEQYF.

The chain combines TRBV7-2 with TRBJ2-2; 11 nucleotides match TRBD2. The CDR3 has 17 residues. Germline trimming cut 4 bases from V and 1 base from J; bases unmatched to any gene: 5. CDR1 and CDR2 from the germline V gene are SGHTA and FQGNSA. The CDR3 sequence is CASSSYGTSGNTGELFF. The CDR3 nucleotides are TGTGCCAGCAGCTCGTACGGGACTAGCGGGAACACCGGGGAGCTGTTTTTT.

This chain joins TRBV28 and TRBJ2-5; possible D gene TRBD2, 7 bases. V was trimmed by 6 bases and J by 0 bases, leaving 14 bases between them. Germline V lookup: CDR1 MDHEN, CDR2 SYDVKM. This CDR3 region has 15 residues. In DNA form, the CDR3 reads TGTGCCAGCAGCGGTGGCGGGGGCTACCAAGAGACCCAGTACTTC. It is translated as CASSGGGGYQETQYF.

CDR3 in DNA: TGTGCCAACACCCTTTCTGGGGGCTGGACTGAAGCTTTCTTT. Residues: CANTLSGGWTEAFF. This chain uses TRBV2 with TRBJ1-1; D possibly corresponds to TRBD1 (6 bases). The length of the CDR3 is 14 residues. From germline, CDR1 is SNHLY and CDR2 FYNNEI. V was cut by 10 bases and J by 5 bases, with 20 bases left in between.

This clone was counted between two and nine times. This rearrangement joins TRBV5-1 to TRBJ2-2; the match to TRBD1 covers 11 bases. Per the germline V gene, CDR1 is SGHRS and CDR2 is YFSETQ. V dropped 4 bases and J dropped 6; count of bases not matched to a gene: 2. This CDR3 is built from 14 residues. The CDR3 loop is CASSPGQGAGELFF. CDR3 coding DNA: TGCGCCAGCAGCCCGGGACAGGGGGCCGGGGAGCTGTTTTTT. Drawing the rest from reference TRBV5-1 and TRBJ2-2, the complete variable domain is KAGVTQTPRYLIKTRGQQVTLSCSPISGHRSVSWYQQTPGQGLQFLFEYFSETQRNKGNFPGRFSGRQFSNSRSEMNVSTLELGDSALYLCASSPGQGAGELFFGEGSRLTVL.

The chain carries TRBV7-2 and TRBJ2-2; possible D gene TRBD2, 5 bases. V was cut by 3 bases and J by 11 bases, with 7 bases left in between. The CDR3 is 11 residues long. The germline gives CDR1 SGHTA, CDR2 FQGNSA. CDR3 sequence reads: CASSFPGELFF. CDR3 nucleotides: TGTGCCAGCAGCTTCCCGGGAGAGCTGTTTTTT.

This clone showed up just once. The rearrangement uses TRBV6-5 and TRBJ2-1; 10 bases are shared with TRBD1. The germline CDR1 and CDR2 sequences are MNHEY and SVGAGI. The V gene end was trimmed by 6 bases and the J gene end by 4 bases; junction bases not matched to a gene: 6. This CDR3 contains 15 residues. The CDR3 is CASRVDRGDYNEQFF. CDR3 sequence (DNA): TGTGCCAGCAGGGTGGACAGGGGGGATTACAATGAGCAGTTCTTC.

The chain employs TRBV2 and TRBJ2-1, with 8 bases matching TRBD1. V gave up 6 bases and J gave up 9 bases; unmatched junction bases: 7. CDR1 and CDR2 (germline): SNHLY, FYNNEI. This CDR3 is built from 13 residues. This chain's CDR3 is CASSPQGAGEQFF. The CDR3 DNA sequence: TGTGCCAGCAGCCCCCAGGGGGCGGGTGAGCAGTTCTTC.

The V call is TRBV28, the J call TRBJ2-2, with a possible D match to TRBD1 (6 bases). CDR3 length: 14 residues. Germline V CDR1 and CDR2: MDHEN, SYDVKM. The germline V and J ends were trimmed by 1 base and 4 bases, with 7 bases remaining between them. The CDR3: CASSLSGATGELFF. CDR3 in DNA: TGTGCCAGCAGTTTATCAGGGGCCACCGGGGAGCTGTTTTTT.